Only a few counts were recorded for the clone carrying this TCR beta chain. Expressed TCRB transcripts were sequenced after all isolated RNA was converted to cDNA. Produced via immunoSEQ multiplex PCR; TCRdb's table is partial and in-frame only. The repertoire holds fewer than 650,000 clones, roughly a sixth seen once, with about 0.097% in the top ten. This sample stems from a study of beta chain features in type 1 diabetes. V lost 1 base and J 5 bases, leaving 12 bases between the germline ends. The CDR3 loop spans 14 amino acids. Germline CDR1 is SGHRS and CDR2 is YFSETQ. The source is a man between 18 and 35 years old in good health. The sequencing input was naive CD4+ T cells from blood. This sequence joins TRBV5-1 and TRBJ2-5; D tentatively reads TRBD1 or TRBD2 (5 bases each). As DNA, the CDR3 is TGCGCCAGCAGCTTGATCCGGGGCCGGGAGACCCAGTACTTC. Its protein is CASSLIRGRETQYF.